The 25 T cell receptor beta chains in this list originate from one sample, sequenced in a study of cytomegalovirus exposure and HLA in healthy donors. PCR amplification relied on 60 Vbeta primers (plus 13 Jbeta primers). The assay was immunoSEQ multiplex PCR, and TCRdb's table has in-frame clones only and misses some. The repertoire includes roughly 140,000 clones, about 79% of them detected once, and 4% to 5% sits in the top ten. Sequenced: PBMCs. The receptors were gathered from a man aged 40-50 years in good health and CMV-seropositive.

This sequence joins TRBV4-3 and TRBJ1-2; D gene unclear. This CDR3 has 15 residues. Germline-derived CDR1 and CDR2 are LGHNA and YSLEER. Trimming took 4 bases from V and 1 from J, leaving 13 bases between them. The CDR3 DNA is TGCGCCAGCAGCCTTGAGAGGGCCAGTAACTATGGCTACACCTTC. This codes for CASSLERASNYGYTF.

This rearrangement joins TRBV27 to TRBJ1-5; 7 nucleotides line up with TRBD1. This CDR3 spans 19 amino acids. With V trimmed by 5 bases and J by 0 bases, 16 bases remained unmatched. Germline V lookup: CDR1 MNHEY, CDR2 SMNVEV (reference sequence). The CDR3 bases are TGTGCCAGCAGTGCCCGACGGACAGGATCCTCATATAGCAATCAGCCCCAGCATTTT. Protein: CASSARRTGSSYSNQPQHF.

The chain recombines TRBV27 with TRBJ1-2, with D possibly TRBD1 on 6 matching bases. The V and J ends lost 3 bases and 7 bases respectively, with 12 bases between them. Germline CDR1 is MNHEY and CDR2 is SMNVEV (reference sequence). CDR3 length equals 13 residues. The CDR3 protein is CASSFNRAGGYTF. The CDR3, as DNA: TGTGCCAGCAGTTTTAACAGGGCCGGTGGCTACACCTTC.

The chain carries TRBV12-5 and TRBJ1-2, with a possible D match to TRBD1 (6 bases). Trimming removed 2 bases at V and 3 bases at J, with 22 bases between. From germline, CDR1 is LGHNT and CDR2 FRNRAP. CDR3 length: 18 amino acids. CDR3 amino acids: CASGLNGRSGVQDYGYTF. CDR3 DNA sequence: TGTGCTAGTGGTTTGAATGGTCGGTCAGGGGTTCAGGACTATGGCTACACCTTC.

The CDR3 region is CAISQKGLADTQYF. CDR3 DNA: TGTGCCATCAGTCAAAAAGGACTAGCAGATACGCAGTATTTT. The chain links TRBV10-3 to TRBJ2-3; 7 bases are shared with TRBD2. Germline CDR1 reads ENHRY; CDR2 reads SYGVKD. V dropped 5 bases and J dropped 4; count of bases not matched to a gene: 6. The CDR3 spans 14 residues.

The V call is TRBV11-3, the J call TRBJ2-1, with 11 bases identical to TRBD2. The CDR3 totals 15 residues. The J segment lost 9 bases and the V segment lost 5 bases, leaving 9 bases of the junction unmatched. Per the germline V gene, CDR1 is SGHNT and CDR2 is YENEEA. The DNA of the CDR3 is TGTGCCAGCAGCGTAGCGGGGGGGCCAGGCGGTGAGCAGTTCTTC. Translation: CASSVAGGPGGEQFF.

This chain joins TRBV6-5 and TRBJ1-1, with D unresolved. The CDR3 runs to 13 residues. Germline CDR1 MNHEY, CDR2 SVGAGI. Deletions cut 0 bases from V and 7 bases from J, with 9 bases between. As DNA, the CDR3 is TGTGCCAGCAGTTACTCGAAGCGGGGTGAAGCTTTCTTT. Translation gives CASSYSKRGEAFF.

The CDR3 protein is CASSVAGPSYNEQFF. As DNA, the CDR3 is TGTGCCAGCAGCGTAGCAGGGCCAAGCTACAATGAGCAGTTCTTC. The rearrangement joins TRBV9 to TRBJ2-1; possibly TRBD1 for D (5 bases). This CDR3 region has 15 residues. Trimming pared 0 bases from V and 3 bases from J, leaving 10 bases between. Germline V CDR1 and CDR2: SGDLS, YYNGEE.

The J gene is TRBJ1-2, the V gene TRBV10-3; possibly TRBD1 for D (6 bases). Trimming stripped 2 bases from V and 4 bases from J, with 14 bases between. The CDR3 covers 15 residues. Germline values: CDR1 ENHRY, CDR2 SYGVKD. The CDR3 sequence: CAISEEPGQTYGYTF. CDR3 coding DNA: TGTGCCATCAGTGAGGAACCGGGACAAACCTATGGCTACACCTTC.

The chain recombines TRBV30 with TRBJ1-4; 8 nucleotides agree with TRBD1. The CDR3 loop spans 15 amino acids. V was pared by 3 bases and J by 5 bases, with 8 bases of the junction left unmatched. From germline, CDR1 is GTSNPN and CDR2 SVGIG (reference sequence). For the CDR3, the DNA is TGTGCCTGGAGAAAGGGTTACAGGGGGAATGAAAAACTGTTTTTT. Translating it yields CAWRKGYRGNEKLFF.

Remarks on this clone: An end of the junction differs from the germline gene, which may be a read error. The chain couples TRBV7-7 to TRBJ2-3, with TRBD2 identical over 15 bases. Germline values: CDR1 SSHAT, CDR2 FNYEAQ (reference sequence). This CDR3 is 19 amino acids long. The CDR3 sequence is CASSLVVSGLAGGSDTQYF. DNA of the CDR3: TGTGCTAGCAGCTTAGTAGTTTCGGGACTAGCGGGAGGCTCAGATACGCAGTATTTT.

The rearrangement joins TRBV10-2 to TRBJ1-1, with 9 bases lining up with TRBD1. The CDR3 extends over 13 amino acids. The junction had 4 bases not matched to a gene; V was cut back by 7 bases and J by 4 bases. In germline, CDR1 is WSHSY, CDR2 SAAADI. The CDR3 here is CASTGQGGTEAFF. The CDR3, as DNA: TGCGCCAGCACGGGACAGGGAGGCACTGAAGCTTTCTTT.

The genes are TRBV2 and TRBJ2-1, with 10 bases identical to TRBD2. Germline values: CDR1 SNHLY, CDR2 FYNNEI. Trimming removed 7 bases from V and 4 bases from J; junction bases left unmatched: 7. The CDR3 loop spans 15 amino acids. The CDR3, as DNA: TGTGCCAGCACCATCGGACTAGCGGTATACAATGAGCAGTTCTTC. Translated, it gives CASTIGLAVYNEQFF.

The rearrangement links TRBV6-1 to TRBJ2-7; D might be TRBD1 (6 bases). Germline lookup yields CDR1 MNHNS and CDR2 SASEGT. V was clipped by 2 bases and J by 4 bases, with 9 bases between them. CDR3 length: 13 residues. CDR3 DNA sequence: TGTGCCAGCAGTGAATATCAGGGGTACGAGCAGTACTTC. It encodes CASSEYQGYEQYF.

In its sample, this clone was seen once. The CDR3 DNA is TGTGCCAGCAGTTACCCAGGATTAGGGGGTAGGCAGTACTTC. Encoded protein: CASSYPGLGGRQYF. The chain uses TRBV6-6 and TRBJ2-7, with a possible D match to TRBD1 (6 bases). The CDR3 extends over 14 amino acids. Germline values: CDR1 MNHNY, CDR2 SVGAGI (reference sequence). The V gene lost 2 bases and the J gene lost 9 bases, with 17 bases spanning the gap.

A word on this clone: A read error may account for a junction end that differs from germline. The chain employs TRBV29-1 and TRBJ1-4; D is possibly TRBD1 (6 bases). There are 14 residues in the CDR3. Germline loops: CDR1 SQVTM, CDR2 ANQGSEA. Here the CDR3 DNA reads TGCAGCGTTGAAGGAGGTCAGGGGTATGAAAAACTATTTTTT. It encodes CSVEGGQGYEKLFF.

The chain uses TRBV6-1 and TRBJ1-5, with a possible D match to TRBD1 (5 bases). This CDR3 is 16 amino acids long. Germline-derived CDR1 and CDR2 are MNHNS and SASEGT. V was pared by 3 bases and J by 3 bases, with 15 bases between. The DNA for the CDR3 is TGTGCCAGCAGTGATTTCGGGGGAGGGGTCAATCAGCCCCAGCATTTT. As protein: CASSDFGGGVNQPQHF.

On this clone itself: In the same sample, other DNA sequences code for this CDR3. The rearrangement links TRBV27 to TRBJ1-5, with D possibly TRBD1 on 5 matching bases. The V and J ends lost 6 bases and 2 bases respectively, with 11 bases between them. The CDR3 has 14 residues. Germline V gene lookup returns CDR1 MNHEY and CDR2 SMNVEV (reference sequence). CDR3: CASSLGGGNQPQHF. The DNA for the CDR3 is TGTGCCAGCAGCCTCGGGGGTGGCAATCAGCCCCAGCATTTT.

The chain links TRBV30 to TRBJ1-2; 10 bases are shared with TRBD1. The CDR3 loop spans 16 amino acids. Trimming removed 8 bases from V and 6 bases from J; junction bases left unmatched: 18. In germline, CDR1 is GTSNPN, CDR2 SVGIG (reference sequence). The CDR3 DNA sequence: TGTGCCGGAATGTTCCCGGGACAGGGGATTCAAAATGGCTACACCTTC. It yields the protein CAGMFPGQGIQNGYTF.

The chain has TRBV9 and TRBJ2-1; TRBD1 agrees at 7 bases. V lost 4 bases and J lost 9; bases outside the gene matches: 10. The CDR3 loop spans 14 amino acids. The V gene's germline CDR1 is SGDLS and CDR2 YYNGEE. The CDR3, as DNA: TGTGCCAGCAGCACCCCCGACAGGGCCGCTGAGCAGTTCTTC. The encoded protein is CASSTPDRAAEQFF.

This clone occurred a few times. The V gene is TRBV19, the J gene TRBJ2-2; 7 positions agree with TRBD2. Germline CDR1 reads LNHDA; CDR2 reads SQIVND (reference sequence). The V segment lost 10 bases and the J segment 1 base; nucleotides outside the gene matches: 6. The CDR3 runs to 14 residues. CDR3 region: CATSREGNTGELFF. For the CDR3, the DNA is TGTGCCACCTCAAGGGAGGGGAACACCGGGGAGCTGTTTTTT.

The chain links TRBV5-1 to TRBJ1-2; maybe TRBD1 (5 bases). Trimming shortened V by 4 bases and J by 11 bases, and 24 bases separated the two germline ends. From germline, CDR1 is SGHRS and CDR2 YFSETQ. This CDR3 contains 15 residues. The CDR3 spells CASSILASRDSQYTF. The DNA of the CDR3 is TGCGCCAGCAGCATCTTAGCATCCCGGGACTCCCAATACACCTTC.

A note on this clone: Sequence at one end of the junction differs from germline and may be a read error. The chain is built from TRBV7-9 and TRBJ1-4; D is unresolved. The CDR3 has 11 amino acids. Germline V gives CDR1 SEHNR, CDR2 FQNEAQ (reference sequence). CDR3 DNA sequence: TGTGCCAGCAGCTTAGGTCGTGAATCAGTTTTT. Translating gives CASSLGRESVF.

The V and J genes are TRBV5-1 and TRBJ2-6; D is perhaps TRBD1 (5 bases). This CDR3 spans 17 amino acids. V lost 0 bases, J lost 2 bases, and 12 bases lay in between. CDR1 is SGHRS, CDR2 YFSETQ, per germline. CDR3 DNA sequence: TGCGCCAGCAGCTTGGAAAGGGGTATGACTGGGGCCAACGTCCTGACTTTC. It is translated as CASSLERGMTGANVLTF.

The chain recombines TRBV30 with TRBJ1-1, with D maybe TRBD1 (6 bases). The CDR3 is made up of 15 amino acids. Trimming removed 2 bases from V and 7 bases from J, with 20 bases in between. Germline CDR1 and CDR2: GTSNPN and SVGIG (reference sequence). The CDR3 DNA is TGTGCCTGGAGTACACTTGGGGGGGCTTTGGATGAAGCTTTCTTT. Translated: CAWSTLGGALDEAFF.